The 17 T cell receptor beta chains presented below share a single source sample, sequenced in a study of blood T cells in healthy people across ages. Primed by a sample-barcoded 5' primer and a J-beta primer mix, a second PCR proceeded for about 7 to 12 cycles. TCRdb passed the 5' RACE reads through MiXCR, listing each CDR3 protein once. Here the sample spans around 580,000 distinct CDR3 sequences, roughly 48% being singletons. Sequencing used blood. The receptor source for this set is a man older than 75 in good health.

This clonotype occurred a few times. V and J are TRBV20-1 and TRBJ2-7; maybe TRBD2 (6 bases). V was pared by 0 bases and J by 0 bases, with 9 bases between. CDR3 length: 14 amino acids. Germline V lookup: CDR1 DFQATT, CDR2 SNEGSKA (reference sequence). Here the CDR3 reads CSARDRRGSYEQYF. CDR3 in DNA: TGCAGTGCTAGAGATCGGAGGGGCTCCTACGAGCAGTACTTC.

The V gene is TRBV6-6, the J gene TRBJ2-3, with D possibly TRBD1 on 5 matching bases. The germline V and J ends were trimmed by 5 bases and 4 bases, with 7 bases remaining between them. Germline CDR1 is MNHNY and CDR2 is SVGAGI (reference sequence). CDR3 size: 12 residues. The CDR3 nucleotides read TGTGCCAGCAGTGGGGCGTCAGATACGCAGTATTTT. Translated: CASSGASDTQYF.

Turning to this clonotype: Mismatch with germline at one junction end may stem from a read error. This chain uses TRBV20-1 with TRBJ2-6, with D possibly TRBD1 on 5 matching bases. The germline V gene has CDR1 DFQATT and CDR2 SNEGSKA (reference sequence). The CDR3 consists of 14 residues. The DNA for the CDR3 is TGCAGTGCTACTACGAGCTCTGGGGCCAACGTCCTGACTTTT. It translates to CSATTSSGANVLTF.

This clonotype was recorded at least ten times. The V and J genes are TRBV20-1 and TRBJ1-1, with D possibly TRBD1 on 6 matching bases. Trimming removed 6 bases at V and 5 bases at J, with 13 bases between. CDR3 size: 12 residues. Germline CDR1 is DFQATT and CDR2 is SNEGSKA (reference sequence). The CDR3 loop reads CSANTGRTEAFF. The CDR3 nucleotides read TGCAGTGCGAACACAGGGCGGACTGAAGCTTTCTTT.

V and J are TRBV29-1 and TRBJ1-4, with D perhaps TRBD1 (5 bases). The germline V gene encodes CDR1 SQVTM and CDR2 ANQGSEA. This CDR3 has 12 amino acids. The V and J ends lost 7 bases and 4 bases respectively, with 10 bases between them. CDR3 bases: TGCAGCGCACTAGACAGTAATGAAAAACTGTTTTTT. It specifies CSALDSNEKLFF.

The gene calls are TRBV9 and TRBJ2-7, with TRBD2 matching 10 bases. The CDR3 length is 15 residues. With 5 bases clipped from V and 3 bases from J, the junction kept 8 bases outside the gene matches. Germline CDR1 SGDLS, CDR2 YYNGEE. The CDR3 DNA reads TGTGCCAGCAGTCCGACCGGACTAGCGGTCTACGAGCAGTACTTC. Encoded protein: CASSPTGLAVYEQYF.

J is TRBJ2-7 and V is TRBV6-2 or TRBV6-3; the D gene is possibly TRBD1 (6 bases). The DNA matches TRBJ2-5 better at its end, which makes the J call doubtful. The CDR3 loop spans 14 amino acids. Germline CDR1 is MNHEY and CDR2 is SVGEGT. DNA of the CDR3: TGTGCCAGCAGTGATCGAACAGGGTTCGAGACCCAGTACTTC. It is translated as CASSDRTGFETQYF.

Turning to this clonotype: This may arise from a read error, as a much more abundant clone is one base away. The rearrangement links TRBV6-6 to TRBJ2-4, with 7 bases matching TRBD1. The end of the DNA is better explained by TRBJ2-7, so the J call may be wrong. This CDR3 contains 14 residues. Germline V CDR1 and CDR2: MNHNY, SVGAGI (reference sequence). The CDR3 DNA follows: TGTGCCAGCAGTTGCCCTCGGGACAGCTACGAGCAGTACTTC. It yields the protein CASSCPRDSYEQYF.

V gene TRBV4-3 combines with J gene TRBJ2-3; TRBD2 aligns across 14 bases. The trim removed 4 bases at V and 5 bases at J, leaving 11 bases unmatched. Per the germline V gene, CDR1 is LGHNA and CDR2 is YSLEER. The CDR3 covers 18 residues. The CDR3 loop reads CASSPSGTSGSRLDTQYF. The CDR3, as DNA: TGCGCCAGCAGCCCGAGTGGGACTAGCGGGAGTCGGTTAGATACGCAGTATTTT.

This rearrangement joins TRBV20-1 to TRBJ2-1, with 10 bases identical to TRBD2. The CDR3 is made up of 14 amino acids. After removal of 6 bases from V and 4 bases from J, the junction contained 6 bases not matched to a gene. Looked up from germline, CDR1 is DFQATT and CDR2 is SNEGSKA (reference sequence). The chain's CDR3 is CSASAGGIYNEQFF. The CDR3 nucleotides are TGCAGTGCATCAGCGGGAGGGATATACAATGAGCAGTTCTTC.

V and J are TRBV28 and TRBJ2-7, with D possibly matching TRBD1 (5 bases). The CDR3 runs to 13 residues. Germline values: CDR1 MDHEN, CDR2 SYDVKM. V was shortened by 6 bases and J by 4 bases, with 13 bases between the two germline ends. The CDR3 reads CASRTPGSYEQYF. The CDR3 bases are TGTGCCAGCAGAACGCCAGGGTCTTACGAGCAGTACTTC.

The chain combines TRBV24-1 with TRBJ2-1; a possible D gene is TRBD2 (5 bases). V was clipped by 5 bases and J by 8 bases, with 15 bases between them. The length of the CDR3 is 14 residues. Germline V gene lookup returns CDR1 KGHDR and CDR2 SFDVKD. CDR3 in DNA: TGTGCCACCAGTGCTGCGGGCGGACGGGATGAGCAGTTCTTC. It is translated as CATSAAGGRDEQFF.

This clonotype was observed once. J is TRBJ2-2 and V is TRBV11-1; 10 positions match TRBD2. CDR1 is SGHAT and CDR2 is FQDESV in the germline V gene (reference sequence). Losses at the gene ends were 5 bases for V and 7 bases for J; bases not matched to a gene: 1. There are 13 residues in the CDR3. For the CDR3, the DNA is TGTGCCAGCAGCGGGACTAGCGTCGGGGAGCTGTTTTTT. Residues: CASSGTSVGELFF.

The chain combines TRBV6-6 with TRBJ2-7; D is perhaps TRBD2 (5 bases). The end of the DNA fits TRBJ2-4 better, so the J call may be wrong. CDR1 is MNHNY and CDR2 is SVGAGI in the germline V gene (reference sequence). The CDR3 sequence is 15 residues long. This CDR3 is CASSTSPDWENIQYF. CDR3 DNA sequence: TGTGCCAGCAGTACCTCTCCCGACTGGGAGAACATTCAGTACTTC.

The rearrangement joins TRBV27 to TRBJ1-1, with D uncertain. CDR1 is MNHEY, CDR2 SMNVEV, per germline (reference sequence). Between the trimmed V and J ends, which lost 6 bases and 5 bases, there was a span of 13 bases. The CDR3 has 13 residues. Here the CDR3 reads CASSDLGDTEAFF. The CDR3 DNA reads TGTGCCAGCAGCGACCTCGGGGATACTGAAGCTTTCTTT.

The genes are TRBV6-2 or TRBV6-3 and TRBJ2-7, with D possibly matching TRBD2 (6 bases). CDR1 and CDR2 from the germline V gene are MNHEY and SVGEGT. The CDR3 is made up of 16 amino acids. V dropped 5 bases and J dropped 3 bases, with 20 bases sitting between them. In DNA form, the CDR3 reads TGTGCCAGCAGTATGGGCGGGGCTACCGGAGGCTACGAGCAGTACTTC. It specifies CASSMGGATGGYEQYF.

This clonotype has only a few counts. The chain has TRBV7-2 and TRBJ2-1; 8 positions agree with TRBD2. The DNA end is a closer match to TRBJ2-7, so the J assignment may be wrong. The CDR3 has 16 residues. Looked up from germline, CDR1 is SGHTA and CDR2 is FQGNSA. The CDR3 protein is CASSLELADNYNEQYF. CDR3 bases: TGTGCCAGCAGCTTAGAACTAGCGGACAACTACAATGAGCAGTACTTC.